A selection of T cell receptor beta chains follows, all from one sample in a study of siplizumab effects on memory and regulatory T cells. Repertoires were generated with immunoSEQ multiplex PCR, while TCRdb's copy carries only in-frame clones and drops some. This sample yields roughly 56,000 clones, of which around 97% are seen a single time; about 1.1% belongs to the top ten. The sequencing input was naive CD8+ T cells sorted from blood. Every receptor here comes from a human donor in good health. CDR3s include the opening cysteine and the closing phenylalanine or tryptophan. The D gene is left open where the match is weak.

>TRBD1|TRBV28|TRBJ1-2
CASSMGQTVANYGYTF
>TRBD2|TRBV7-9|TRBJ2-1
CASSFGTSGRLIYNEQFF
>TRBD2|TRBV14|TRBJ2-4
CASSQTAASGSVAKNIQYF
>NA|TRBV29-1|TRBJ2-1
CSVEPLADSYNEQFF
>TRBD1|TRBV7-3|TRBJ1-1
CASSLGTGNTEAFF
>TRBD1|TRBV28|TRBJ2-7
CASSSHRGSYEQYF
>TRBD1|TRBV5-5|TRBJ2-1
CASSAGQGFDNEQFF
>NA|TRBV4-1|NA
CASSQTPGTSYEQYF
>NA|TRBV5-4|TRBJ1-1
CASSLRGANTEAFF
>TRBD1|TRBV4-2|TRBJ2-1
CASSSRDSAYNEQFF
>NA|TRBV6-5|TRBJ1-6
CASSYGEVDSPLHF
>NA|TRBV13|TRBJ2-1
CASSLESGEGTDSYNEQFF
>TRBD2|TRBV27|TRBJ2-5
CASSLRLAGVETQYF
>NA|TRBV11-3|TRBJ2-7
CASSLGATSIDEQYF
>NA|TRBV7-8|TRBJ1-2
CASSLGWGYGYTF
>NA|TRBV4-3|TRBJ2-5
CASSQYGPGLTLQETQYF
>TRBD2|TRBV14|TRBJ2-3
CASSQLNEGLAGVSDTQYF
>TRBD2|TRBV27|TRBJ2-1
CAVAGRLDNEQFF
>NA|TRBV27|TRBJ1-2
CASSLSVGGDYTF
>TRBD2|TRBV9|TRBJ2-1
CASSVGSGIYNEQFF
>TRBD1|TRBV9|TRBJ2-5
CASSVGQAARETQYF
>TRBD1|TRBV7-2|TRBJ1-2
CASSPLGQGHSYGYTF
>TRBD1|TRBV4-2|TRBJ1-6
CASSQRGTGIVNSPLHF
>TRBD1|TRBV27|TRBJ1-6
CASSYGTGRWNSPLHF
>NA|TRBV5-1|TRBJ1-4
CASSFGGSSGYEKLFF
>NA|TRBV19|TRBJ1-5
CASSALPIQPQHF
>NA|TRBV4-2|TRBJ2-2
CASSQDWVKGELFF
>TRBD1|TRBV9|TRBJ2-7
CASSVAGTGAYEQYF
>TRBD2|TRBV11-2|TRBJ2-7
CASSPSGRAYEQYF
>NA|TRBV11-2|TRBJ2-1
CASSLVTRNEQFF
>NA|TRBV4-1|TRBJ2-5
CASSQTGTPLETQYF
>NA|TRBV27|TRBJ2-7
CASTPSTGGSSYEQYF
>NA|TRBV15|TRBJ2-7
CATSRPRSDTYPYEQYF
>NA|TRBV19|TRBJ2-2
CASSIGGPGELFF
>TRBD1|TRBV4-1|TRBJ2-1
CASSLGQGNNEQFF
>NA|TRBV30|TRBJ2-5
CAWSVRVSTQETQYF
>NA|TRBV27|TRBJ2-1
CASRAAWATAYNEQFF
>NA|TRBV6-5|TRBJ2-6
CASSYSFSGANVLTF
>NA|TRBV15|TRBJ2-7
CATSLRGSSYEQYF
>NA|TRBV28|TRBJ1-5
CASSLDGSSNQPQHF
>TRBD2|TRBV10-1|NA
CASSPREAGYEQYF
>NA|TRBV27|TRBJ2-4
CASSFGGEAKNIQYF
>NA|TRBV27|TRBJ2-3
CASSWSGTDTQYF
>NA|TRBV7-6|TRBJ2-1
CASSFEGRDNEQFF
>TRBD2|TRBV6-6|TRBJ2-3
CASRTGTSVTDTQYF
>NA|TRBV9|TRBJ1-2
CASSPSGIYGYTF
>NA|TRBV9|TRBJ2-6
CASSVAGANVLTF
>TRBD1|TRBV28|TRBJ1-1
CASSLGQGPEAFF
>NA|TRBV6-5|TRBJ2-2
CASSYSVTGELFF
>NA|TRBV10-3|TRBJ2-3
CAISDSTVTDTQYF
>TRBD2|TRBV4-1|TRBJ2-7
CASSRGTSGSMPLDYEQYF
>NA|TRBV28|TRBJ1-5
CATNNRDGNPQAQHF
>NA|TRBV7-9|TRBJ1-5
CASSAQGQPQHF
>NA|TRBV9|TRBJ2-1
CASVRGGHSGNEQFF
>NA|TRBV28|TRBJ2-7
CASSFTGYEQYF
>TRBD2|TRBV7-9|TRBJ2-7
CASSSPRGREVYEQYF
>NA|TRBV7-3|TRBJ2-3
CASSLSQASTDTQYF
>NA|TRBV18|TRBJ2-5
CASSPAGAEETQYF
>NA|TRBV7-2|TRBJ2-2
CASRDGLGGELFF
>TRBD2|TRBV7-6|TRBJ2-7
CASSLGIDLAGASYEQYF